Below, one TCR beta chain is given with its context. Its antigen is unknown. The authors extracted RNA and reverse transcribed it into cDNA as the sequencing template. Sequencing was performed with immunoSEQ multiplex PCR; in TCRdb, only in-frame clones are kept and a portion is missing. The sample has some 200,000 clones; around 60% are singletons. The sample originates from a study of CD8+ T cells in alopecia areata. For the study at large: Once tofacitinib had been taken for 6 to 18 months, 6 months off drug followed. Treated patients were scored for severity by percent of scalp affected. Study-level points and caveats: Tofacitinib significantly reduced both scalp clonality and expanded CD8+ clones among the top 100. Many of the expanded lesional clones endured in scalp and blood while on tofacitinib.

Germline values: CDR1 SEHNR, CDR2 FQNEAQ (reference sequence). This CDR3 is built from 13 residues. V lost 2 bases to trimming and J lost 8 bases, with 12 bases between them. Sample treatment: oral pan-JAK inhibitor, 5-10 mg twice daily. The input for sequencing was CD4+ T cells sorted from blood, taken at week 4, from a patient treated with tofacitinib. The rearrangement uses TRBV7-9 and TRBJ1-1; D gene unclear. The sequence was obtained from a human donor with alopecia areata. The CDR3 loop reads CASSLYGVAEAFF. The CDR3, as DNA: TGTGCCAGCAGCTTATACGGGGTGGCGGAAGCTTTCTTT.